This TCR beta chain emerged from a study of T cells expressing NK-cell markers. Across the study: All TCR beta repertoires analysed originated from sorted CD3+CD56+NKG2C+, CD3+CD56+NKG2C- and CD3+CD56-NKG2C+ T cells. One of the eight sequenced donors was seronegative, whereas the other seven were HCMV-seropositive. Findings and caveats of the study: The study found dominant NKG2C+ clonotypes at roughly 1.0-7.5% of CD8+ T cells in five or six donors. Topping the CD3+CD56-NKG2C+ fraction as well were these clonotypes, in four donors.

Comments on this clonotype: What it binds is not known.

TCRdb reanalyzed the 5' RACE reads and collapses them to one entry per CDR3 protein, without DNA. The specimen's table records about 460,000 distinct CDR3 sequences. Source material: blood T cells: a sorted CD56 or NKG2C T cell subset, CD4+ or CD8+ T cells, or bulk PBMC T cells (not recorded which). This receptor was identified in a woman aged 45-60 years in good health.

CDR3 residues: CASGRVTREQFF. The chain uses TRBV6-5 and TRBJ2-1; with no DNA, the TCRdb D assignment of TRBD1 cannot be verified. The CDR3 has 12 residues. The germline V gene encodes CDR1 MNHEY and CDR2 SVGAGI.